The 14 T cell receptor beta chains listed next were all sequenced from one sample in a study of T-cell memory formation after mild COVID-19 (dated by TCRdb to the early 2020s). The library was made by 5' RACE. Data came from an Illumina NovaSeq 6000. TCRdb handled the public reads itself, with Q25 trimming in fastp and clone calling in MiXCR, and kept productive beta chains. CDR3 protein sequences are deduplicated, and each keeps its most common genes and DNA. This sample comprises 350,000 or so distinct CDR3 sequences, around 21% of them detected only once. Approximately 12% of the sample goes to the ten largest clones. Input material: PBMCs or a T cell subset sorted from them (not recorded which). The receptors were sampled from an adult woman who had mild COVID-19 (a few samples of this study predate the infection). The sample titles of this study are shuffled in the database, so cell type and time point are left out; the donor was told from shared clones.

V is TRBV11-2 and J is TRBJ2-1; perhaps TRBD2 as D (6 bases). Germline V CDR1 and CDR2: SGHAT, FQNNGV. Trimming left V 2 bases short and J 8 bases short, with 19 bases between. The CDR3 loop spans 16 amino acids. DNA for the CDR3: TGTGCCAGCAGCTTATGGTTTCGGGGACTCGGCGATGAGCAGTTCTTC. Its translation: CASSLWFRGLGDEQFF.

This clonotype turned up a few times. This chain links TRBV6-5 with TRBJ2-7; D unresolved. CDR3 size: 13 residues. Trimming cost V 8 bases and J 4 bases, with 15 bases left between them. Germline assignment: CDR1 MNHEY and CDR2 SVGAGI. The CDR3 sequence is CASGLPGPYEQYF. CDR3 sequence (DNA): TGTGCCAGCGGTCTCCCGGGCCCATACGAGCAGTACTTC.

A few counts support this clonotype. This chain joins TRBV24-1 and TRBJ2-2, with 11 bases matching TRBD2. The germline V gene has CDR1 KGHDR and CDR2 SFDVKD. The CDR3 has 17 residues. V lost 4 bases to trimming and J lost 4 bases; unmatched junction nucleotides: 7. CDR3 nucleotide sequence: TGTGCCACCAGTGACAACACCGGGACTAGCGGCACCGGGGAGCTGTTTTTT. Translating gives CATSDNTGTSGTGELFF.

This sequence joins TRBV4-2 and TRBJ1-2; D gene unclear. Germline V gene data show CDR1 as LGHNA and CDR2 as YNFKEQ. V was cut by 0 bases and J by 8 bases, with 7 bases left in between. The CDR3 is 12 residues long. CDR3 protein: CASSQDSPGYTF. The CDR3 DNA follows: TGTGCCAGCAGCCAAGACAGTCCAGGCTACACCTTC.

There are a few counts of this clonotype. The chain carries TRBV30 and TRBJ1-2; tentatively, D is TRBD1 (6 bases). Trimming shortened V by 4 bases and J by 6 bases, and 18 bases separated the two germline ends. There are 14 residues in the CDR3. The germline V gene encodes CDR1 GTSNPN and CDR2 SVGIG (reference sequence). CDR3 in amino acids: CAWIRTDDYHGYTF. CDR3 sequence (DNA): TGTGCCTGGATTAGGACAGACGATTACCATGGCTACACCTTC.

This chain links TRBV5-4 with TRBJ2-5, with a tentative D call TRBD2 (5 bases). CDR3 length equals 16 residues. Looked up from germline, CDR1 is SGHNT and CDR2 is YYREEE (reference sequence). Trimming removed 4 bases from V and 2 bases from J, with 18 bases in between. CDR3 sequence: CASSPTTGGWQETQYF. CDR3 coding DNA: TGTGCCAGCAGCCCCACCACCGGAGGTTGGCAAGAGACCCAGTACTTC. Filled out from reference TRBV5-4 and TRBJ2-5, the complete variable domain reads ETGVTQSPTHLIKTRGQQVTLRCSSQSGHNTVSWYQQALGQGPQFIFQYYREEENGRGNFPPRFSGLQFPNYSSELNVNALELDDSALYLCASSPTTGGWQETQYFGPGTRLLVL.

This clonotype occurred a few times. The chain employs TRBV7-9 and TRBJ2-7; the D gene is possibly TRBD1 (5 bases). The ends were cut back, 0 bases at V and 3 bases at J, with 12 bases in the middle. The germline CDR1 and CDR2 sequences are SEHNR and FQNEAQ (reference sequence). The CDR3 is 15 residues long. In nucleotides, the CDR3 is TGTGCCAGCAGCTTAGCCAGGGTAGGAGACTACGAGCAGTACTTC. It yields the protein CASSLARVGDYEQYF.

Here the CDR3 DNA reads TGTGCCAGCAGATTTAGCGGTTCGAGATATGAGCAGTTCTTC. As protein: CASRFSGSRYEQFF. The rearrangement links TRBV11-3 to TRBJ2-1; the D gene is possibly TRBD2 (6 bases). CDR3 size: 14 residues. Germline CDR1 is SGHNT and CDR2 is YENEEA. V gave up 6 bases and J gave up 8 bases, with 17 bases separating them.

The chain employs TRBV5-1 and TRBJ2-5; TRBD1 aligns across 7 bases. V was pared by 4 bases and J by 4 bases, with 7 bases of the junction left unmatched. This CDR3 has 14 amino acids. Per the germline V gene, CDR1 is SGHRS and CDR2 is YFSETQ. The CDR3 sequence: CASSARDSGETQYF. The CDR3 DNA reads TGCGCCAGCAGCGCCAGGGACAGTGGAGAGACCCAGTACTTC.

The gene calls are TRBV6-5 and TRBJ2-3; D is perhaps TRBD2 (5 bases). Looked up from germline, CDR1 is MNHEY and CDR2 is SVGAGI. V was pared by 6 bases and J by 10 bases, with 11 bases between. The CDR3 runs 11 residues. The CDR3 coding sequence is TGTGCCAGCAGAACTAGTATTTCGCAGTATTTT. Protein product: CASRTSISQYF.

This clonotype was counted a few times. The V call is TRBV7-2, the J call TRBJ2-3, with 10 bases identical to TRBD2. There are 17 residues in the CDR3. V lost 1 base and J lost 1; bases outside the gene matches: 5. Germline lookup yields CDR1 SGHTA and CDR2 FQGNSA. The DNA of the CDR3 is TGTGCCAGCAGCTTAGGGGCTAGCGGGAGTGGCACAGATACGCAGTATTTT. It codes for CASSLGASGSGTDTQYF.

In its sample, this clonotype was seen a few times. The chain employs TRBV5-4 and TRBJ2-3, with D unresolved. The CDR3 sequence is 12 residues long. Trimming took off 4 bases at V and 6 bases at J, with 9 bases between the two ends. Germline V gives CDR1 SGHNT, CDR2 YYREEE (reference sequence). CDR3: CASSLQLDTQYF. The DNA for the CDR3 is TGTGCCAGCAGCCTTCAGCTGGATACGCAGTATTTT.

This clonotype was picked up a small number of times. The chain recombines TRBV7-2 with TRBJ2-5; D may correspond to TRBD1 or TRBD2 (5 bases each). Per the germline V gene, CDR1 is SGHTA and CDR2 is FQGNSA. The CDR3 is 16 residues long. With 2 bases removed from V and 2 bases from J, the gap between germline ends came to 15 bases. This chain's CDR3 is CASSLFGAGIQETQYF. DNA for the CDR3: TGTGCCAGCAGCTTATTCGGGGCAGGGATACAAGAGACCCAGTACTTC.

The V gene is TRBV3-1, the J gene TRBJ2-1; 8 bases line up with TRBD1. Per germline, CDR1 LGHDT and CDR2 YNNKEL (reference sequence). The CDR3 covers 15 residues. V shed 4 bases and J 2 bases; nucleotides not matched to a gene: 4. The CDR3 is CASSPGTGPYNEQFF. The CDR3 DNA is TGTGCCAGCAGCCCAGGGACAGGACCCTACAATGAGCAGTTCTTC.